One TCR beta chain is described in this entry. The antigen remains undetermined. Regions amplified from RNA transcripts were the TCR beta CDR3 regions. HTBI primers drove first-round RT-PCR of the TCR CDR3. TCRdb redid the calling of the multiplex PCR reads with MiXCR, one entry per CDR3 protein. Of roughly 250,000 distinct CDR3 sequences listed, 20% to 25% were seen once; the top ten hold over 55%. Fresh peripheral blood, approximately 9.7 ml, was the source of the PBMCs. This sample was taken from a study of T cells in Graves' hyperthyroidism and ophthalmopathy. This CDR3 contains 15 residues. Germline V lookup: CDR1 SGHAT, CDR2 FQNNGV. J lost 2 bases, V lost 4 bases, and 8 bases had no gene match. Study-level points and caveats: With a median lead of roughly 6.2 months before onset, the model predicted ophthalmopathy.

Material for sequencing was blood. The clonotype was recovered from a man aged 25-40 years with Graves' ophthalmopathy. V and J are TRBV11-2 and TRBJ2-7, with TRBD1 matching 7 bases. For the CDR3, the DNA is TGTGCCAGCAGCTGGGGGACAGCAGCAACCTACGAGCAGTACTTC. This sequence encodes CASSWGTAATYEQYF.